The source of this TCR beta chain is a study of identical twins. Study-level results: Excess twin sharing in beta out-of-frame sequences was weaker. High-abundance cord blood beta clonotypes had fewer insertions; memory repertoires showed none.

Many counts were recorded for this clonotype. Its specificity is unknown. This CDR3 has 14 amino acids. Germline CDR1 is SGHDT and CDR2 is YYEEEE. Trimming stripped 3 bases from V and 3 bases from J, with 13 bases between. A template switching step contributed a universal primer site, while unique molecular identifiers were present in the cDNA. TCRdb re-called the 5' RACE reads through MiXCR, storing one row per CDR3 protein. The repertoire holds hundreds of thousands of distinct CDR3 sequences, with around an eighth as singletons. The data were also submitted as part of a second study, on yellow fever vaccine responses in identical twins.

The V and J genes are TRBV5-6 and TRBJ2-7; D may be TRBD2 (5 bases). The sequence came from a woman between 18 and 30 years old in good health. What was sequenced was CD8+ T cells sorted from blood. For the CDR3, the DNA is TGTGCCAGCAGCTCACTAGAGATTCTCTACGAGCAGTACTTC. Its protein is CASSSLEILYEQYF. Variable domain in full (rest from reference TRBV5-6 and TRBJ2-7): DAGVTQSPTHLIKTRGQQVTLRCSPKSGHDTVSWYQQALGQGPQFIFQYYEEEERQRGNFPDRFSGHQFPNYSSELNVNALLLGDSALYLCASSSLEILYEQYFGPGTRLTVT.